What follows are 5 T cell receptor beta chains derived from one specimen sequenced in a study of cytomegalovirus exposure and HLA in healthy donors. Data came from immunoSEQ multiplex PCR; TCRdb stores just in-frame clones and leaves some out. This table holds 100,000 to 150,000 clones, 89% found once. The sequencing input was PBMCs. The source of these receptors is a woman aged 18-35 years in good health and CMV-seronegative.

This clone occurred once. This sequence joins TRBV11-2 and TRBJ2-3; TRBD2 agrees at 10 bases. Trimming cost V 8 bases and J 4 bases; bases outside gene matches: 6. The length of the CDR3 is 14 residues. Germline V gives CDR1 SGHAT, CDR2 FQNNGV. The CDR3: CASLAGARADTQYF. CDR3 DNA: TGTGCCAGCCTAGCGGGGGCACGGGCAGATACGCAGTATTTT.

The CDR3 region is CASSGGLMGSGNTIYF. In DNA form, the CDR3 reads TGTGCCAGCAGCGGCGGTCTTATGGGCTCTGGAAACACCATATATTTT. This chain links TRBV9 with TRBJ1-3; no firm D call. Per the germline V gene, CDR1 is SGDLS and CDR2 is YYNGEE. The CDR3 covers 16 residues. Between the trimmed V and J ends, which lost 3 bases and 0 bases, there was a span of 13 bases.

The chain carries TRBV19 and TRBJ1-1; tentative D call: TRBD1 (6 bases). Trimming left V 3 bases short and J 5 bases short, with 13 bases between. Germline V gives CDR1 LNHDA, CDR2 SQIVND (reference sequence). This CDR3 spans 14 amino acids. The chain's CDR3 is CASSMAGARTEAFF. The CDR3 DNA is TGTGCCAGTAGTATGGCGGGGGCCCGGACTGAAGCTTTCTTT.

J is TRBJ2-1 and V is TRBV18; 11 bases match TRBD2. V trimming: 0 bases; J trimming: 4 bases; junction bases outside the gene matches: 2. The CDR3 extends over 16 amino acids. Germline V gene sequence: CDR1 KGHSH, CDR2 LQKENI. The CDR3 is CASSPPGTSGYNEQFF. CDR3 DNA: TGTGCCAGCTCACCACCAGGGACTAGCGGATACAATGAGCAGTTCTTC.

This clone was found once. The chain employs TRBV7-9 and TRBJ1-4; 7 bases map to TRBD1. Germline loops: CDR1 SEHNR, CDR2 FQNEAQ (reference sequence). CDR3 length: 16 residues. V shed 7 bases, J shed 0 bases, and the junction held 8 bases outside the gene matches. CDR3 coding DNA: TGTGCCAGCATCTACGGTACAGGGGCAACTAATGAAAAACTGTTTTTT. As protein: CASIYGTGATNEKLFF.